A single count supports the clone carrying this T cell receptor beta chain. Followed longitudinally, the Seattle patients had been enrolled during active infection. This sample was included in a study of blood T cell repertoires in COVID-19. The method was immunoSEQ multiplex PCR; TCRdb's version includes in-frame clones alone and lacks a portion of them. The data hold tens of thousands of clones, with 76% observed a single time. Sequenced input: peripheral blood. This clonotype was sampled from a man aged 55 to 70 with COVID-19, enrolled during active disease.

The CDR3 reads CASSLSPGVFGETQYF. The CDR3 DNA is TGTGCCAGCAGTTTATCCCCGGGGGTGTTTGGAGAGACCCAGTACTTC. This chain links TRBV28 with TRBJ2-5; the D gene is possibly TRBD2 (6 bases). The length of the CDR3 is 16 residues. The germline CDR1 and CDR2 sequences are MDHEN and SYDVKM. The ends were cut back, 1 base at V and 4 bases at J, with 16 bases in the middle.